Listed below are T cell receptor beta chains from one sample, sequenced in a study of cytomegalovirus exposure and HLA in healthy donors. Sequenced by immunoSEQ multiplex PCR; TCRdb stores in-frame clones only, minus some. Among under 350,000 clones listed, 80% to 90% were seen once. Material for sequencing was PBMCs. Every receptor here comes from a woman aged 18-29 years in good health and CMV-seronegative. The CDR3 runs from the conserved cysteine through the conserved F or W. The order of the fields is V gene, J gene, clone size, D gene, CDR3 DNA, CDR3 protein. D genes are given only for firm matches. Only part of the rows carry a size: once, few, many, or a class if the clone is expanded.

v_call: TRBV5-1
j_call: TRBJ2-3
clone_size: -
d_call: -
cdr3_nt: TGCGCCAGCAGTAACTACGTAAGTGGGACAGATACGCAGTATTTT
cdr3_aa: CASSNYVSGTDTQYF

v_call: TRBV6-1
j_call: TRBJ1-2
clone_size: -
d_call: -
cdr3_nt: TGTGCCAGCAGTGACAGGGGAGGCTACACCTTC
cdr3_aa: CASSDRGGYTF

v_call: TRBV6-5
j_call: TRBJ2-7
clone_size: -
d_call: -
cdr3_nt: TGTGCCACCCGCGACAGGTCCTACGAGCAGTACTTC
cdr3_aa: CATRDRSYEQYF

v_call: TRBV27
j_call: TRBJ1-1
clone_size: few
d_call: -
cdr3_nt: TGTGCCAGCAGCCCCATAGGCGGGAACACTGAAGCTTTCTTT
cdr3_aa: CASSPIGGNTEAFF

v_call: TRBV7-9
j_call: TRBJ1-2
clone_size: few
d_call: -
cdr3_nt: TGTGCCAGCAGCCCCCCCGGGGGTACTAACTATGGCTACACCTTC
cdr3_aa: CASSPPGGTNYGYTF

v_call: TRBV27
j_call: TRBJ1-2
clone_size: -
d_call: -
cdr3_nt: TGTGCCAGCAGTCCGACAGATCTTAACTATGGCTACACCTTC
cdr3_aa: CASSPTDLNYGYTF

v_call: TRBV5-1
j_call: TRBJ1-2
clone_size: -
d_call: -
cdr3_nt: TGCGCCAGCAGACGGGGGACCGAAGGGTATGGCTACACCTTC
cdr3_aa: CASRRGTEGYGYTF

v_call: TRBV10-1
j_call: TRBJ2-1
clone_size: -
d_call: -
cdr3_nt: TGCGCCAGCAGTGAGGGGGCGATAAACAATGAGCAGTTCTTC
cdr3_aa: CASSEGAINNEQFF

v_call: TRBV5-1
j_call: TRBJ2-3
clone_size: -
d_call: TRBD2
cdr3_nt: TGCGCCAGCAGCCCCCTAGCGGGGGAAGGCACAGATACGCAGTATTTT
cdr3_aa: CASSPLAGEGTDTQYF

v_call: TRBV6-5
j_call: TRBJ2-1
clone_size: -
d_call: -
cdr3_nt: TGTGCCAGCAGTTACTCCGGGGGAGACAATGAGCAGTTCTTC
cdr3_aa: CASSYSGGDNEQFF

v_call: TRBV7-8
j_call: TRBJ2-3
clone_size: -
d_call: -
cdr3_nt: TGTGCCAGCAGACCCGGGACTGTCACAGATACGCAGTATTTT
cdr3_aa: CASRPGTVTDTQYF

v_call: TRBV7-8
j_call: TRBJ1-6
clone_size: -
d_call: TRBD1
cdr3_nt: TGTGCCAGCAGCTCCTCCGGGACAGGTTATAATTCACCCCTCCACTTT
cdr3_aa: CASSSSGTGYNSPLHF

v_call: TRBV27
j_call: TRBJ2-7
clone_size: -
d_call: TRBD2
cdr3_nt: TGTGCCAGCAGTTTCTTGGGGACTAGCGGCACCTACGAGCAGTACTTC
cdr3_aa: CASSFLGTSGTYEQYF

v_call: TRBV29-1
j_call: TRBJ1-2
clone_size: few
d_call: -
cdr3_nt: TGCAGCGATTGGGACATTCATGGCTACACCTTC
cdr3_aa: CSDWDIHGYTF

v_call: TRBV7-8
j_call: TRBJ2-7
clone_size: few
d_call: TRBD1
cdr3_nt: TGTGCCAGCAGCCCTAACACAGGGGAAGGCTACGAGCAGTACTTC
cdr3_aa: CASSPNTGEGYEQYF

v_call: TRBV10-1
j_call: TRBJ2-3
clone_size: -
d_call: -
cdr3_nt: TGCGCCAGCAGTAACAGGGGCACAGATACGCAGTATTTT
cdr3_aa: CASSNRGTDTQYF

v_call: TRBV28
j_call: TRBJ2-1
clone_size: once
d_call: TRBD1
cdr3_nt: TGTGCCAGCAGTTCGGGACAGGGGCATCTCTTC
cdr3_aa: CASSSGQGHLF

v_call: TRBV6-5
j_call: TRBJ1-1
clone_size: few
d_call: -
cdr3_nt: TGTGCCAGCAGTTACTCGGAGAGGACTGAAGCTTTCTTT
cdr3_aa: CASSYSERTEAFF

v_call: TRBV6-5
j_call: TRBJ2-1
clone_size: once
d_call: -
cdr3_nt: TGTGCCAGCAGTTACGCCAGGGAGGACAATGAGCAGTTCTTC
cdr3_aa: CASSYAREDNEQFF

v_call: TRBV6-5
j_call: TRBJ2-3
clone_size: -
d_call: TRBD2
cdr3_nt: TGTGCCAGCAGTTACATAGCGGGGGGGCTGGATACGCAGTATTTT
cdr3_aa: CASSYIAGGLDTQYF

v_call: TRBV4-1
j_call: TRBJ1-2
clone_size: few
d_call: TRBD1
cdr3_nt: TGCGCCAGCAGCCGGACAGGCGCCTATGGCTACACCTTC
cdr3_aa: CASSRTGAYGYTF

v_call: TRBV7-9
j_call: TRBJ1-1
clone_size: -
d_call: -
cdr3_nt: TGTGCCAGCAGCTTAGCCCCAGGGCTCGACACTGAAGCTTTCTTT
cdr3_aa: CASSLAPGLDTEAFF

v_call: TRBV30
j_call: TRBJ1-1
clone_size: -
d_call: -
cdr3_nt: TGTGCCTGGAGTAAGGTAGCCAACACTGAAGCTTTCTTT
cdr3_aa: CAWSKVANTEAFF

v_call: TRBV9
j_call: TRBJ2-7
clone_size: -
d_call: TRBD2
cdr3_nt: TGTGCCAGCAGCGTAACCCGTGGGACTAGCGGGAGTGACGAGCAGTACTTC
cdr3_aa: CASSVTRGTSGSDEQYF

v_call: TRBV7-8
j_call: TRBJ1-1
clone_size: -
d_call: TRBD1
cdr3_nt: TGTGCCAGCAGCCTAGGACAGGGCGGGGAGGACACTGAAGCTTTCTTT
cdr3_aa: CASSLGQGGEDTEAFF

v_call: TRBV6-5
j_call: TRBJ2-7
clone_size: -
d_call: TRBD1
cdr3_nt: TGTGCCAGTCACCCGGGACAGCCATTCTACGAGCAGTACTTC
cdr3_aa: CASHPGQPFYEQYF

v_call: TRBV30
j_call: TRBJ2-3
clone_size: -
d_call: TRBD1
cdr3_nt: TGTGCCTGGAGTTGGGACAGGGGGGGGACAGATACGCAGTATTTT
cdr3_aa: CAWSWDRGGTDTQYF

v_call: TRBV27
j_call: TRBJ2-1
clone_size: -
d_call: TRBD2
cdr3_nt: TGTGCCAGCAGTCCGGGGACTAGCGGGAGGTGGAATGAGCAGTTCTTC
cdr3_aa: CASSPGTSGRWNEQFF

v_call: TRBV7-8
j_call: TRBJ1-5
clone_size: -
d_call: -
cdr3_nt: TGTGCCAGCAGGCTTACCGGGTCTTGGCGGCCCCAGCATTTT
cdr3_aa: CASRLTGSWRPQHF

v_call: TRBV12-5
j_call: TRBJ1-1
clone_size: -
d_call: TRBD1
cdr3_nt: TGTGCTAGTGGTCCGGGACAGAGCTCCGTTGGAGCTTTCTTT
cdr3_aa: CASGPGQSSVGAFF

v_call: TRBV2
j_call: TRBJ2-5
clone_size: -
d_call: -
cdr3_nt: TGTGCCAGCAGTGAAGCGCTTCCGGGAGTCTCTCAAGAGACCCAGTACTTC
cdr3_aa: CASSEALPGVSQETQYF

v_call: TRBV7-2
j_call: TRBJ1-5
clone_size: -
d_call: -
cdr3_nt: TGTGCCAGCAGCTTAGACAGGCCAGGGAATCAGCCCCAGCATTTT
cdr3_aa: CASSLDRPGNQPQHF

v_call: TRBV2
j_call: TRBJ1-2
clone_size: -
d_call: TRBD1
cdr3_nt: TGTGCCAGCAGCTCGGACAGGGTGCACTATGGCTACACCTTC
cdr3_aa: CASSSDRVHYGYTF

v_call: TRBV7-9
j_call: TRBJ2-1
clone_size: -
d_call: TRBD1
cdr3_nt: TGTGCCAGCAGCTTTGACGTGGACCCGGGACAGGGCTCCTACAATGAGCAGTTCTTC
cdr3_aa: CASSFDVDPGQGSYNEQFF

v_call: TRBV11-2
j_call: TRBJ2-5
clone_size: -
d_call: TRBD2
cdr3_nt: TGTGCCAGCAGCCTTGGGGGGGGTGGAGAGACCCAGTACTTC
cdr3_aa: CASSLGGGGETQYF

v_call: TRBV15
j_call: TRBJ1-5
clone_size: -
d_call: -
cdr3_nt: TGTGCCATCCAGGGGAACTCGAATCAGCCCCAGCATTTT
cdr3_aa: CAIQGNSNQPQHF

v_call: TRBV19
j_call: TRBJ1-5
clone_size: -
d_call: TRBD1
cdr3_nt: TGTGCCAGTAGTAATCGGGACAGGGGTCAAGGGTATCAGCCCCAGCATTTT
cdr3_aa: CASSNRDRGQGYQPQHF

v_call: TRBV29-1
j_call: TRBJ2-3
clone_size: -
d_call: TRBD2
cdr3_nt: TGCAGCGTTAGCCCGATCGATCAGGGAGGGAGCTTGCAGTATTTT
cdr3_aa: CSVSPIDQGGSLQYF

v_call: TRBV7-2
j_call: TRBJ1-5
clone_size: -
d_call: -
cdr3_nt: TGTGCCAGCAGCCAAGACGCGGGGATTCAGCCCCAGCATTTT
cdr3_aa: CASSQDAGIQPQHF

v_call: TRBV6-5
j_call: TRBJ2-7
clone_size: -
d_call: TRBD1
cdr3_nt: TGTGCCAGCAGATCGGACAGGGTTCCCTACGAGCAGTACTTC
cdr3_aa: CASRSDRVPYEQYF

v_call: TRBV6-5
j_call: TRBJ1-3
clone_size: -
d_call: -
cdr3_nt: TGTGCCAGCAGGCTAGGGGGTTCTGGAAACACCATATATTTT
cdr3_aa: CASRLGGSGNTIYF

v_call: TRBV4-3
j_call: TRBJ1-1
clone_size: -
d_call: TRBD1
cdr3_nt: TGCGCCAGCAGCCAGGCGCTGGGACAGACGAACACTGAAGCTTTCTTT
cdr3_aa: CASSQALGQTNTEAFF

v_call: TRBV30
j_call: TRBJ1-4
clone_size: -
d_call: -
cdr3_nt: TGTGCCTGGACCATAGGACAGTCAGACAATGAAAAACTGTTTTTT
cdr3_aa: CAWTIGQSDNEKLFF

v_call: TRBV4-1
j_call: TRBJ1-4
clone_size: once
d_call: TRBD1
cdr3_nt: TGCGCCAGCAGCCTTTCGGACAGGGTTAATGAAAAACTGTTTTTT
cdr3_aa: CASSLSDRVNEKLFF

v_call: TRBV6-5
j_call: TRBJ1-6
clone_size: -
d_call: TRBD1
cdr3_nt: TGTGCCAGCACAGACAGGGGATATTCACCCCTCCACTTT
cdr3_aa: CASTDRGYSPLHF

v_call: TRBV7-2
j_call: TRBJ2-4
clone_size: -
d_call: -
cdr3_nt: TGTGCCAGCAGCCGACCCGGGACTTCCAAAAACATTCAGTACTTC
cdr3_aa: CASSRPGTSKNIQYF

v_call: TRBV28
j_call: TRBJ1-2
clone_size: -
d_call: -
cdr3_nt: TGTGCCAGCAGTTTTCTTGGGGGCCGCTACACCTTC
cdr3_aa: CASSFLGGRYTF

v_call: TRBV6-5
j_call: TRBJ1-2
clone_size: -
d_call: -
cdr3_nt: TGTGCCAGTCGTCCAAGCGGGGGCTATGGCTACACCTTC
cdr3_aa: CASRPSGGYGYTF

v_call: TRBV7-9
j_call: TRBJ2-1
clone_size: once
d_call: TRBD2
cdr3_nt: TGTGCCAGCAGCTCCCTAGCGGGAGGGGGTCCCAATGAGCAGTTCTTC
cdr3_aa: CASSSLAGGGPNEQFF

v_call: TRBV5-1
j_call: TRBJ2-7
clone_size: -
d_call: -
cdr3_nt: TGCGCCAGCAGCTTGGAGCCAGGGGCCCTCTACGAGCAGTACTTC
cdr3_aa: CASSLEPGALYEQYF

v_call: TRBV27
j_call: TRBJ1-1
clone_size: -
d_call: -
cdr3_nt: TGTGCCAGCAGTTTAAGTAGGGGTTATAGAGCTTTCTTT
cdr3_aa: CASSLSRGYRAFF

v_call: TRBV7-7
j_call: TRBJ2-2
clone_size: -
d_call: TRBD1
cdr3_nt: TGTGCTAGCAGCGCGGACAGGAGAGACGGGGAGCTGTTTTTT
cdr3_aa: CASSADRRDGELFF

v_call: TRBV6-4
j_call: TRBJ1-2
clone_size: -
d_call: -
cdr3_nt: TGTGCCAGCAGCGATTCACCAGGGGCTGCCAGCTACACCTTC
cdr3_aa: CASSDSPGAASYTF

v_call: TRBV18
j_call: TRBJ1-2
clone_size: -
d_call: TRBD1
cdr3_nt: TGTGCCAGCTCACCAATAATCGGACAGGGCTCCGTGATGGGTGGCTACACCTTC
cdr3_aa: CASSPIIGQGSVMGGYTF

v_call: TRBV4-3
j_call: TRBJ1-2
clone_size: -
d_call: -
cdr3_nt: TGCGCCAGCAGCCAAGATGTTAGGGAGGACTATGGCTACACCTTC
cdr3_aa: CASSQDVREDYGYTF

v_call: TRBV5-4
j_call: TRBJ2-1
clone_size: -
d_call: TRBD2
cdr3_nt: TGTGCCAGCAGCTTGAATCTTGGGAGGGATGAGCAGTTCTTC
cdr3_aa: CASSLNLGRDEQFF

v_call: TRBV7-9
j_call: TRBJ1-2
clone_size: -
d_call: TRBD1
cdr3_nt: TGTGCCAGCAGCTTAGGACCCATACAGGGGCGCGGCTACACCTTC
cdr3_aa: CASSLGPIQGRGYTF

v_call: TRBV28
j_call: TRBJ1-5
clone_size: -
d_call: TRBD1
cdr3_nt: TGTGCCAGCAGTGTACAGGGGAACGTCGCGAACCAGCCCCAGCATTTT
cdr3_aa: CASSVQGNVANQPQHF

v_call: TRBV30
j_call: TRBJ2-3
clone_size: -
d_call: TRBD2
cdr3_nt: TGTGCCTGGAGTGACCAATCTAGCGGGACTAGCACAGATACGCAGTATTTT
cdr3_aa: CAWSDQSSGTSTDTQYF